The next 20 T cell receptor beta chains were all read from a single sample in a study of T cells in Graves' hyperthyroidism and ophthalmopathy. It was RNA transcripts that yielded the amplified TCR beta CDR3 regions. In the first-round RT-PCR of the TCR CDR3, the HTBI primer set was used. TCRdb independently ran MiXCR on the multiplex PCR reads; one entry per CDR3 protein. Of about 640,000 distinct CDR3 sequences in the sample, around 21% were seen once. The specimen was blood. The receptors were gathered from a man between 25 and 39 years old with Graves' ophthalmopathy.

In this sample, this clonotype turned up many times. This rearrangement joins TRBV9 to TRBJ2-2; D call uncertain. This CDR3 is 14 amino acids long. Germline values: CDR1 SGDLS, CDR2 YYNGEE. V was pared by 0 bases and J by 1 base, with 4 bases between. CDR3 nucleotides: TGTGCCAGCAGCGTAGTGGGGAACACCGGGGAGCTGTTTTTT. This sequence encodes CASSVVGNTGELFF.

The sample holds many counts of this clonotype. The chain uses TRBV6-2 or TRBV6-3 and TRBJ2-7, with D perhaps TRBD1 (6 bases). This CDR3 has 15 residues. Trimming removed 4 bases from V and 0 bases from J, with 13 bases in between. Germline CDR1 MNHEY, CDR2 SVGEGT. The CDR3 loop is CASSSQTGTSYEQYF. The CDR3 nucleotides are TGTGCCAGCAGTTCCCAAACAGGGACCTCCTACGAGCAGTACTTC.

V and J are TRBV15 and TRBJ2-1; D possibly corresponds to TRBD2 (5 bases). The CDR3 is 13 residues long. Germline CDR1 is LNHNV and CDR2 is YYDKDF (reference sequence). The V gene lost 1 base and the J gene lost 8 bases, with 9 bases spanning the gap. CDR3 bases: TGTGCCACCAGCAGAGCGATTAGCGATGAGCAGTTCTTC. Its translation is CATSRAISDEQFF.

As to this clonotype: A read error may explain this, as a much larger clone is one base away. The chain carries TRBV12-3 or TRBV12-4 and TRBJ2-3, with 11 bases matching TRBD2. CDR3 length: 17 residues. The CDR3 nucleotides are TGTGCCAGCAGGCCCTATAGCGGGAGGGTACTCACAGATACGCGGTATTTT. Its protein product is CASRPYSGRVLTDTRYF.

This clonotype was observed a handful of times. V gene TRBV28 combines with J gene TRBJ2-5, with 8 bases identical to TRBD1. Trimming at V came to 10 bases and at J to 4 bases, leaving 11 bases not matched to a gene. This CDR3 contains 14 residues. The germline V gene encodes CDR1 MDHEN and CDR2 SYDVKM. CDR3 loop: CATETQGAIETQYF. For the CDR3, the DNA is TGTGCCACCGAAACTCAGGGGGCGATAGAGACCCAGTACTTC.

This clonotype has ten or more counts. Compared with germline, one end of the junction differs, possibly owing to a read error. The CDR3 DNA sequence: TGTGCCAGCAGCTTAGGTAGAAATGAGCAGTTCTTC. It codes for CASSLGRNEQFF. The chain combines TRBV5-1 with TRBJ2-1; D is ambiguous. The CDR3 totals 12 residues. Germline-derived CDR1 and CDR2 are SGHRS and YFSETQ. Looking up the rest from reference TRBV5-1 and TRBJ2-1 gives the full variable domain: KAGVTQTPRYLIKTRGQQVTLSCSPISGHRSVSWYQQTPGQGLQFLFEYFSETQRNKGNFPGRFSGRQFSNSRSEMNVSTLELGDSALYLCASSLGRNEQFFGPGTRLTVL.

The chain carries TRBV7-2 and TRBJ1-5; D is uncertain. The V end was cut by 7 bases, the J end by 1 base, with 14 bases between. Germline V lookup: CDR1 SGHTA, CDR2 FQGNSA. The CDR3 totals 15 residues. Written as DNA, the CDR3 is TGTGCCAGCACTGCAATAGGTGGGAGCAATCAGCCCCAGCATTTT. It specifies CASTAIGGSNQPQHF.

The chain links TRBV20-1 to TRBJ2-1; 7 nucleotides align to TRBD2. V shed 1 base and J 7 bases; nucleotides not matched to a gene: 7. CDR1 is DFQATT and CDR2 is SNEGSKA in the germline V gene (reference sequence). CDR3 length: 14 residues. CDR3 DNA sequence: TGCAGTGCTAGAGTGGTTCCCGGGGGGAATGAGCAGTTCTTC. Amino acid sequence: CSARVVPGGNEQFF.

Only a few counts were recorded for this clonotype. The chain uses TRBV5-5 and TRBJ1-1; D remains unclear. V shed 1 base and J shed 0 bases, with 10 bases lying between them. This CDR3 comprises 15 residues. The germline CDR1 and CDR2 sequences are SGHKS and YYEKEE (reference sequence). The chain's CDR3 is CASSLKPGVNTEAFF. The CDR3, as DNA: TGTGCCAGCAGCTTGAAGCCCGGGGTGAACACTGAAGCTTTCTTT.

This clonotype was found a few times. The rearrangement uses TRBV10-1 and TRBJ1-4, with 7 bases fitting TRBD1. With V trimmed by 0 bases and J by 7 bases, 2 bases remained unmatched. Looked up from germline, CDR1 is WNHNN and CDR2 is SYGVQD (reference sequence). CDR3 length: 14 residues. The CDR3 region has the DNA TGCGCCAGCAGTGAGTCGGGGACAGCTGAAAAACTGTTTTTT. Translation gives CASSESGTAEKLFF.

This clonotype was observed a handful of times. V and J are TRBV3-1 and TRBJ2-5; no clear D. Trimming shortened V by 1 base and J by 4 bases, and 13 bases separated the two germline ends. Germline-derived CDR1 and CDR2 are LGHDT and YNNKEL (reference sequence). The CDR3 extends over 15 amino acids. For the CDR3, the DNA is TGTGCCAGCAGCCAAGTGACAACGCAAAGAGAGACCCAGTACTTC. It codes for CASSQVTTQRETQYF.

The V call is TRBV10-3, the J call TRBJ1-5, with no clear D. The CDR3 is 13 residues long. The V gene lost 2 bases and the J gene lost 5 bases, with 7 bases spanning the gap. Germline V gene sequence: CDR1 ENHRY, CDR2 SYGVKD. CDR3 sequence: CAISEEFDQPQHF. In DNA, the CDR3 is TGTGCCATCAGTGAGGAATTCGATCAGCCCCAGCATTTT.

The chain couples TRBV28 to TRBJ2-4; D is perhaps TRBD2 (5 bases). This CDR3 has 18 amino acids. The V and J ends lost 6 bases and 1 base respectively, with 22 bases between them. Germline V gene sequence: CDR1 MDHEN, CDR2 SYDVKM. DNA for the CDR3: TGTGCCAGCAGCCAAACTAGGACCCTACTATCGGCCAAAAACATTCAGTACTTC. This codes for CASSQTRTLLSAKNIQYF.

The chain has TRBV12-3 or TRBV12-4 and TRBJ1-5; a weak D match, TRBD1 (5 bases). Deletions cut 3 bases from V and 6 bases from J, with 12 bases between. This CDR3 has 14 amino acids. CDR3 sequence (DNA): TGTGCCAGCAGTTTCTCAGGGTACCCTCAGCCCCAGCATTTT. Translation gives CASSFSGYPQPQHF.

This clonotype was counted once. This chain connects TRBV6-5 to TRBJ2-1, with TRBD2 matching 7 bases. Germline V lookup: CDR1 MNHEY, CDR2 SVGAGI. Losses at the gene ends were 5 bases for V and 4 bases for J; bases not matched to a gene: 5. This CDR3 is built from 14 residues. The CDR3 bases are TGTGCCAGCAGTACTAGCGACTCGTACAATGAGCAGTTCTTC. Its protein product is CASSTSDSYNEQFF.

This clonotype was found a few times. This chain joins TRBV18 and TRBJ1-5; D gene unclear. Trimming removed 0 bases from V and 3 bases from J, with 9 bases in between. CDR1 is KGHSH, CDR2 LQKENI, per germline. This CDR3 spans 15 amino acids. The CDR3 DNA reads as TGTGCCAGCTCACCACCAAACAGCCCCAATCAGCCCCAGCATTTT. This translates into CASSPPNSPNQPQHF. Based on the CDR3 plus reference TRBV18 and TRBJ1-5, the full variable domain is NAGVMQNPRHLVRRRGQEARLRCSPMKGHSHVYWYRQLPEEGLKFMVYLQKENIIDESGMPKERFSAEFPKEGPSILRIQQVVRGDSAAYFCASSPPNSPNQPQHFGDGTRLSIL.

This clonotype was counted many times. The rearrangement links TRBV30 to TRBJ2-2, with D possibly being TRBD2 (6 bases). There are 17 residues in the CDR3. V lost 0 bases and J lost 7, with 21 bases in between. Germline CDR1 and CDR2: GTSNPN and SVGIG (reference sequence). The CDR3 is CAWSVPPTRPKGGELFF. DNA for the CDR3: TGTGCCTGGAGTGTACCGCCGACTAGACCCAAGGGCGGGGAGCTGTTTTTT.

This clonotype was observed a handful of times. V gene TRBV5-1 combines with J gene TRBJ2-7; D not certain. The CDR3 extends over 13 amino acids. Trimming removed 2 bases from V and 3 bases from J, with 9 bases in between. CDR1 and CDR2 from the germline V gene are SGHRS and YFSETQ. CDR3 nucleotides: TGCGCCAGCAGCTTCCGTAGGGACTACGAGCAGTACTTC. Translated, it gives CASSFRRDYEQYF.

V usage is TRBV20-1 and J usage is TRBJ1-5, with unresolved D. CDR1 and CDR2 (germline): DFQATT, SNEGSKA (reference sequence). The CDR3 spans 15 residues. The V end lost 3 bases, the J end lost 0 bases, and 12 bases lay between the germline ends. The CDR3 loop is CSARHLRDSNQPQHF. The DNA for the CDR3 is TGCAGTGCTAGGCATTTGAGGGATAGCAATCAGCCCCAGCATTTT.

The V and J genes are TRBV14 and TRBJ2-7; no clear D. Germline loops: CDR1 SGHDN, CDR2 FVKESK. The V and J ends lost 4 bases and 0 bases respectively, with 19 bases between them. CDR3 length: 17 residues. The CDR3 loop is CASSRGGRGPSSYEQYF. The CDR3 DNA sequence: TGTGCCAGCAGCCGAGGTGGTCGCGGTCCGAGCTCCTACGAGCAGTACTTC.